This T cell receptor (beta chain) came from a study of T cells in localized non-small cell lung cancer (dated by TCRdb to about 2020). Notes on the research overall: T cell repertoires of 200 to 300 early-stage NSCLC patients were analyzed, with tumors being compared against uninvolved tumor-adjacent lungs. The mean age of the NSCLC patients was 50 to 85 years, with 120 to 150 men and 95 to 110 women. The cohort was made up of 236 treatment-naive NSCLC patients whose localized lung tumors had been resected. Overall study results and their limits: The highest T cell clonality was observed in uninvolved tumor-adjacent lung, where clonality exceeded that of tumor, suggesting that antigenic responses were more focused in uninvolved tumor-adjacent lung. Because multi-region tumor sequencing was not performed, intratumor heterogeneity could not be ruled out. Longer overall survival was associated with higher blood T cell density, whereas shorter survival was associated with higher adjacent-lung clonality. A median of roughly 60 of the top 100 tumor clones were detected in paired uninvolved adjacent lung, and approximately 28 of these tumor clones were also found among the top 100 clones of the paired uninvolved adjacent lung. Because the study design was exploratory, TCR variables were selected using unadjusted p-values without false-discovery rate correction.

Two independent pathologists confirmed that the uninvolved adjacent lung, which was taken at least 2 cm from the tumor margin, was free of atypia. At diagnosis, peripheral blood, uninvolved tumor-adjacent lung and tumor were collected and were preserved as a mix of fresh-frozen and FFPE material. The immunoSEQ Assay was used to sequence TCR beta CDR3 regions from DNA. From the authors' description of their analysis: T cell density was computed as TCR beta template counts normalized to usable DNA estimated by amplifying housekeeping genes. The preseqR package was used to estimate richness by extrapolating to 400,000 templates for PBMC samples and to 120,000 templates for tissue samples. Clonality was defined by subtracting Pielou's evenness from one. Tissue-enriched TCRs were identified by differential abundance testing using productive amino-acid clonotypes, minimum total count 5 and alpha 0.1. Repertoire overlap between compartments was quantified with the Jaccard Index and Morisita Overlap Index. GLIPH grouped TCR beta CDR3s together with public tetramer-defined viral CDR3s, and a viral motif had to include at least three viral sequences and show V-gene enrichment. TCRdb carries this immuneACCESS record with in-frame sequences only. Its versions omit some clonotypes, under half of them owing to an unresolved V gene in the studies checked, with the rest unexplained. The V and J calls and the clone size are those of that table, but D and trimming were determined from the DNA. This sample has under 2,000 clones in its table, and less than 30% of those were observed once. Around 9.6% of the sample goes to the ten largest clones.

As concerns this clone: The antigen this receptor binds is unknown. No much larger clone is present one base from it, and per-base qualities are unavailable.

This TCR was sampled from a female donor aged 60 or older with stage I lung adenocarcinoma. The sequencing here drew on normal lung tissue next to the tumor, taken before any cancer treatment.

The CDR3 in this case is CAWVGTAQETQYF. The bases read TGTGCCTGGGTCGGGACAGCTCAAGAGACCCAGTACTTC. The rearrangement combines TRBV30 with TRBJ2-5; a stretch of 7 junction bases matches TRBD1. Including the terminal cysteine and phenylalanine, the CDR3 comprises 13 residues. Only the CDR3 DNA is retained, 39 bases long and in frame from the first base. The germline V gene (reference sequence) gives CDR1 as GTSNPN and CDR2 as SVGIG. The V end gives up 5 bases and the J end 2 bases, leaving 5 bases in the junction not matched to a gene.